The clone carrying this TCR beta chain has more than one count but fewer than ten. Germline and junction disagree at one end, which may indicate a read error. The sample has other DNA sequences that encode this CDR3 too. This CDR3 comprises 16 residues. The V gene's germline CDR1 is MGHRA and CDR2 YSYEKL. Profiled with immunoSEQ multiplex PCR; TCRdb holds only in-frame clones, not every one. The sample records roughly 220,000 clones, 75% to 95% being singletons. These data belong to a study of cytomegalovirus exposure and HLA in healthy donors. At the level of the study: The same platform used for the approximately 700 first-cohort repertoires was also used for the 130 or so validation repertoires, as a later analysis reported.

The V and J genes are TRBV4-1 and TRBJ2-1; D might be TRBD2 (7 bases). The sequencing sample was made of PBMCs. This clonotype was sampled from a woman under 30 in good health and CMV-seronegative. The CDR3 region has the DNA TGTGCCAGCAGCCAAGAATCCGGAGGGGGGGGGAATGAGCAGTTCTTC. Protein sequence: CASSQESGGGGNEQFF.